Given below is one T cell receptor (beta chain) in context. This sample is drawn from a study of CD8+CD57+ T cells in acquired aplastic anemia. Study-wide context: Sorted CD4+ and CD8+ cells gave a mean 3.2 ug DNA, range roughly 0.18 to 27.4 ug.

Whoever was chosen for sequencing had shown CD8+CD57+ cell expansion by flow cytometry. Template material for TCR beta VDJ and CDR3 profiling consisted of genomic DNA. TCRdb ran MiXCR on the reads and lists one entry per CDR3 protein. The sample includes hundreds of thousands of distinct CDR3 sequences, around 30% seen only once; the top ten take nearly 0.85%. Sequencing used sorted CD4+, CD8+, or CD8+CD57+ T cells (not recorded which) from PBMCs. This TCR derives from a human donor with aplastic anemia.

CDR3 region: CASSQYRGYTF. The DNA of the CDR3 is TGTGCCAGCAGCCAATATCGTGGCTACACCTTC. The chain recombines TRBV3-1 with TRBJ1-2; D not certain. CDR1 and CDR2 (germline): LGHDT, YNNKEL (reference sequence). This CDR3 spans 11 amino acids. The V end was cut by 2 bases, the J end by 7 bases, with 5 bases between.